The sample holds one count of the clone carrying this T cell receptor beta chain. As yet, its antigen is unknown. This record comes from a study of a mutant IDH1 vaccine in newly diagnosed glioma. About the research overall: Therapy received beforehand was radiotherapy, temozolomide, or both, with most patients given both.

Time point defined: week 47, end of study. Doses consisted of 300 ug of mutant IDH1 20-mer peptide each, paired with topical imiquimod. The protocol was immunoSEQ multiplex PCR, while the TCRdb copy is restricted to in-frame clones and leaves out a portion. The repertoire has over 80,000 clones, over 75% of them found once; the top ten carry 5.2%. Trimming cost V 3 bases and J 7 bases, with 13 bases left between them. This CDR3 is 14 amino acids long. Per germline, CDR1 MNHEY and CDR2 SVGAGI. Sequencing used PBMCs, obtained from a glioma patient whose treatment included an IDH1 peptide vaccine. The sequence was obtained from a man in his forties with glioma. This chain joins TRBV6-5 and TRBJ2-1; no reliable D call. In DNA, the CDR3 is TGTGCCAGCAGTTATTCGCACCAGTCTAATGAGCAGTTCTTC. This codes for CASSYSHQSNEQFF.